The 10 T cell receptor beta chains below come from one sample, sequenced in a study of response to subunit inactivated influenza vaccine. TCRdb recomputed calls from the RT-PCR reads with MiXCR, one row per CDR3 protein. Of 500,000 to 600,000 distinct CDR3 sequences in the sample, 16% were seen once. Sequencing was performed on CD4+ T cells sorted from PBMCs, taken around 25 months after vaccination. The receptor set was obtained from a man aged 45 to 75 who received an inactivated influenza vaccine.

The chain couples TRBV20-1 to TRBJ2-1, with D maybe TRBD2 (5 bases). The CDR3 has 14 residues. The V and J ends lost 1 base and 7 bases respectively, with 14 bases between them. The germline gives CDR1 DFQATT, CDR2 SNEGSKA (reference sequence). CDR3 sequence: CSARVSLGSNEQFF. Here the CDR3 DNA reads TGCAGTGCTAGAGTTAGTCTTGGGAGTAATGAGCAGTTCTTC.

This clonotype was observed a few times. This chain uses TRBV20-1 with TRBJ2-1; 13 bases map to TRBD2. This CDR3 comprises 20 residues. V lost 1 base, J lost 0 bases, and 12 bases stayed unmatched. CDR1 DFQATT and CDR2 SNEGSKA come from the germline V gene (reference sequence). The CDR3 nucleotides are TGCAGTGCTAGAGTTTTACGAGGACTAGCGGGGGAGAGCTCCTACAATGAGCAGTTCTTC. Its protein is CSARVLRGLAGESSYNEQFF.

DNA of the CDR3: TGCAGTGTAGGGACTCCACCCACAGATACGCAGTATTTT. This sequence encodes CSVGTPPTDTQYF. The J gene is TRBJ2-3, the V gene TRBV20-1; perhaps TRBD2 as D (6 bases). Germline values: CDR1 DFQATT, CDR2 SNEGSKA (reference sequence). CDR3 length: 13 residues. With 7 bases removed from V and 2 bases from J, the gap between germline ends came to 13 bases.

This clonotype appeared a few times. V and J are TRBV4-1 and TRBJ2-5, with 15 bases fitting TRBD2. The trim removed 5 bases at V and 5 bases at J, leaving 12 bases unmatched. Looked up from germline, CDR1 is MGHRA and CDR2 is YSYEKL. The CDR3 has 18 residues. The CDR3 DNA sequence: TGCGCCAGCAGCTCGGGACTAGCGGGGGGCAGCAAGAGGGAGACCCAGTACTTC. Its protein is CASSSGLAGGSKRETQYF.

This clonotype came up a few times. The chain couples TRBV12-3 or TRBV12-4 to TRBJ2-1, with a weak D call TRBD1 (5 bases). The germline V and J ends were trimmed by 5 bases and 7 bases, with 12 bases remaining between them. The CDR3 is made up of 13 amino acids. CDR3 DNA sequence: TGTGCCAGCAGTAGCAGGGTAAGGAATGAGCAGTTCTTC. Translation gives CASSSRVRNEQFF.

CDR3 bases: TGTGCCAGCAGGGCACAGGGGTTTCAGCCCCAGCATTTT. Its protein product is CASRAQGFQPQHF. The chain couples TRBV28 to TRBJ1-5; 7 bases map to TRBD1. There are 13 residues in the CDR3. Per the germline V gene, CDR1 is MDHEN and CDR2 is SYDVKM. Trimming removed 6 bases from V and 6 bases from J; junction bases left unmatched: 5.

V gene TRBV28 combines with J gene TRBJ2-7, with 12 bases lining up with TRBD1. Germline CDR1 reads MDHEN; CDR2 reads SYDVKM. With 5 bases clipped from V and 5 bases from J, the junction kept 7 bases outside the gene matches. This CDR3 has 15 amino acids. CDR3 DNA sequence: TGTGCCAGCAGTGCCCCCGGGACAGGGGGCAACGAGCAGTACTTC. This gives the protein CASSAPGTGGNEQYF.

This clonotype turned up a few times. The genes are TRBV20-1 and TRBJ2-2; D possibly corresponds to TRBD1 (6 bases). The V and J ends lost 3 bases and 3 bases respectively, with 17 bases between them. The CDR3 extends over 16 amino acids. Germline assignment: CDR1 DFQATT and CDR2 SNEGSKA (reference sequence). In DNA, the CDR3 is TGCAGTGCTAGGTCACAGGGCCTCCCGGACACCGGGGAGCTGTTTTTT. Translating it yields CSARSQGLPDTGELFF.

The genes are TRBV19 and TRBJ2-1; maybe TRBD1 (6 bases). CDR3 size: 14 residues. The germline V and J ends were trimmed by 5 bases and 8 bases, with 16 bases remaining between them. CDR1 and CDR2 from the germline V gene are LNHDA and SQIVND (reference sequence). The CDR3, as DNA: TGTGCCAGTAGTTCCAGGACAGCATCGGATGAGCAGTTCTTC. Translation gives CASSSRTASDEQFF. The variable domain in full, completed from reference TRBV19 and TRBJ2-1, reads DGGITQSPKYLFRKEGQNVTLSCEQNLNHDAMYWYRQDPGQGLRLIYYSQIVNDFQKGDIAEGYSVSREKKESFPLTVTSAQKNPTAFYLCASSSRTASDEQFFGPGTRLTVL.

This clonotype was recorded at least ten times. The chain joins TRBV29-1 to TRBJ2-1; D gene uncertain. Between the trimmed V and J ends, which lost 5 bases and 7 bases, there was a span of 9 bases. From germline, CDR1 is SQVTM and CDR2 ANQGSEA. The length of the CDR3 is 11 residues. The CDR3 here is CSVKGSNEQFF. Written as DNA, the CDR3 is TGCAGCGTTAAGGGTTCAAATGAGCAGTTCTTC.